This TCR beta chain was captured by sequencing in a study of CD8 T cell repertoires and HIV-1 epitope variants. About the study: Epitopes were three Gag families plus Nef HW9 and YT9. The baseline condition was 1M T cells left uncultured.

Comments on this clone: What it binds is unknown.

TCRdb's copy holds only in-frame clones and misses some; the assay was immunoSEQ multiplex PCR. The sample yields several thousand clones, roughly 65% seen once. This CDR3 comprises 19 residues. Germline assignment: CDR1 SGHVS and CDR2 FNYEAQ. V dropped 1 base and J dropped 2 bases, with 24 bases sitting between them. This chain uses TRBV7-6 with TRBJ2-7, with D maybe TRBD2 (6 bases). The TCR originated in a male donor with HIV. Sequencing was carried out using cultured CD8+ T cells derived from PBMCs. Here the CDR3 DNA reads TGTGCCAGCAGCTTAGGAGGGTTGGGGTCCAGCGGGCCGGCCTACGAGCAGTACTTC. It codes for CASSLGGLGSSGPAYEQYF.